The 17 T cell receptor beta chains below were found in one sample sequenced in a study of T-cell reconstitution after alpha-beta-depleted transplantation in children. It was with unique molecular identifiers that the TCRbeta library was prepared. TCRdb called the PCR reads again in MiXCR, with one record for every CDR3 protein. The sample carries some 190,000 distinct CDR3 sequences, 11% recorded once. This sample comprised PBMCs, obtained before TCRalphabeta/CD19-depleted stem cell transplant. Receptors originate from a boy between 2 and 10 years old with acute myeloid leukemia, due to receive a stem cell transplant.

On this clonotype itself: Since the CDR3 does not end with the conserved phenylalanine or tryptophan, this likely comes from a read error. This chain uses TRBV5-5 with TRBJ2-3; no firm D call. From germline, CDR1 is SGHKS and CDR2 YYEKEE (reference sequence). Trimming removed 0 bases from V and 5 bases from J, with 1 base in between. The CDR3 has 11 amino acids. The CDR3 DNA sequence: TGTGCCAGCAGCTTGGGAGATACGCAGTATTTG. Translated, it gives CASSLGDTQYL.

As to this clonotype: Possible read error: a much larger clone is one base away. This chain links TRBV12-3 or TRBV12-4 with TRBJ1-1; no clear D gene. This CDR3 is built from 13 residues. Trimming left V 5 bases short and J 1 base short, with 8 bases between. For the CDR3, the DNA is TGTGCCAGCAGTAACCGGTGGAACACTGAAGCTTTCTTT. It is translated as CASSNRWNTEAFF.

There are many counts of this clonotype. This sequence joins TRBV15 and TRBJ2-2; D is unclear. V lost 1 base, J lost 7 bases, and 10 bases lay in between. CDR3 length: 14 amino acids. Germline assignment: CDR1 LNHNV and CDR2 YYDKDF (reference sequence). The chain's CDR3 is CATSRVGSGGELFF. CDR3 sequence (DNA): TGTGCCACCAGCAGAGTAGGGTCTGGCGGGGAGCTGTTTTTT.

This clonotype was counted ten times or more. The V gene is TRBV5-1, the J gene TRBJ2-7; no clear D gene. The CDR3 is 16 amino acids. V lost 1 base to trimming and J lost 5 bases, with 19 bases between them. Germline CDR1 reads SGHRS; CDR2 reads YFSETQ. CDR3 nucleotide sequence: TGCGCCAGCAGCTTGTTTCCGTTCCAGGCCAGTCACGAGCAGTACTTC. Its translation is CASSLFPFQASHEQYF.

In its sample, this clonotype was seen many times. The V and J genes are TRBV6-5 and TRBJ2-3; D gene uncertain. Trimming pared 7 bases from V and 6 bases from J, leaving 8 bases between. CDR1 is MNHEY and CDR2 is SVGAGI in the germline V gene. This CDR3 is 11 amino acids long. The CDR3 loop is CASTHRDTQYF. As DNA, the CDR3 is TGTGCCAGCACCCATAGGGATACGCAGTATTTT.

This clonotype was counted ten times or more. The V gene is TRBV5-1, the J gene TRBJ2-1; D unresolved. This CDR3 has 13 residues. With 1 base removed from V and 8 bases from J, the gap between germline ends came to 10 bases. CDR1 is SGHRS and CDR2 is YFSETQ in the germline V gene. CDR3 sequence reads: CASSLKGWDEQFF. DNA for the CDR3: TGCGCCAGCAGCTTGAAGGGTTGGGATGAGCAGTTCTTC.

This clonotype appeared a single time. This rearrangement joins TRBV7-2 to TRBJ1-2; the match to TRBD1 covers 7 bases. Per germline, CDR1 SGHTA and CDR2 FQGNSA. The CDR3 covers 17 residues. Germline trimming cut 4 bases from V and 7 bases from J; bases unmatched to any gene: 18. DNA for the CDR3: TGTGCCAGCAGCTCCCGCTATCAAGCGACAGGGTTGAGTGGCTACACCTTC. This codes for CASSSRYQATGLSGYTF. The variable domain in full, with the rest retrieved from reference TRBV7-2 and TRBJ1-2, is GAGVSQSPSNKVTEKGKDVELRCDPISGHTALYWYRQSLGQGLEFLIYFQGNSAPDKSGLPSDRFSAERTGGSVSTLTIQRTQQEDSAVYLCASSSRYQATGLSGYTFGSGTRLTVV.

This clonotype was seen ten or more times. The genes are TRBV3-1 and TRBJ1-2; no reliable D call. Trimming left V 1 base short and J 7 bases short, with 16 bases between. Looked up from germline, CDR1 is LGHDT and CDR2 is YNNKEL (reference sequence). This CDR3 spans 15 amino acids. CDR3 nucleotide sequence: TGTGCCAGCAGCCAAGTTCTTGGCAAATCGGGTGGCTACACCTTC. It encodes CASSQVLGKSGGYTF.

This clonotype was seen at least ten times. The CDR3 nucleotides read TGTGCCACCAGCGGAGGGACTAGCGGGAGGGACGAGCAGTACTTC. Its protein is CATSGGTSGRDEQYF. The chain links TRBV15 to TRBJ2-7, with 16 bases aligning to TRBD2. The CDR3 totals 15 residues. Per germline, CDR1 LNHNV and CDR2 YYDKDF (reference sequence). V trimming: 5 bases; J trimming: 5 bases; junction bases outside the gene matches: 3.

This clonotype occurred many times. The chain recombines TRBV20-1 with TRBJ2-7; 10 nucleotides line up with TRBD2. The CDR3 loop spans 13 amino acids. V gave up 0 bases and J gave up 5 bases; unmatched junction bases: 1. Germline V gene data show CDR1 as DFQATT and CDR2 as SNEGSKA (reference sequence). DNA of the CDR3: TGCAGTGCTAGAGATGGGACTAGCGACGAGCAGTACGTC. Its protein is CSARDGTSDEQYV.

The table lists this clonotype with many counts. The rearrangement uses TRBV27 and TRBJ2-7; D is uncertain. From germline, CDR1 is MNHEY and CDR2 SMNVEV (reference sequence). V gave up 3 bases and J gave up 4 bases, with 13 bases separating them. CDR3 length equals 14 residues. The CDR3 bases are TGTGCCAGCAGTTTCGAGAGGAAATGGTACGAGCAGTACTTC. Its translation is CASSFERKWYEQYF.

This clonotype was detected ten times or more. V gene TRBV11-1 combines with J gene TRBJ1-2; D is perhaps TRBD1 (5 bases). V shed 1 base and J shed 6 bases, with 24 bases lying between them. The germline V gene encodes CDR1 SGHAT and CDR2 FQDESV (reference sequence). This CDR3 is built from 18 residues. CDR3 sequence reads: CASSLDFLQGMGADGYTF. CDR3 in DNA: TGTGCCAGCAGCTTAGACTTTTTGCAGGGAATGGGAGCCGATGGCTACACCTTC.

Many counts were recorded for this clonotype. The V gene is TRBV5-5, the J gene TRBJ1-5; no definite D call. CDR3 length: 14 residues. The V and J ends lost 2 bases and 4 bases respectively, with 10 bases between them. Looked up from germline, CDR1 is SGHKS and CDR2 is YYEKEE (reference sequence). CDR3 nucleotide sequence: TGTGCCAGCAGCTTATATAGGGAGAATCAGCCCCAGCATTTT. Amino acid sequence: CASSLYRENQPQHF.

This clonotype came up many times. The chain joins TRBV20-1 to TRBJ2-1; D not certain. The ends were cut back, 6 bases at V and 2 bases at J, with 17 bases in the middle. The CDR3 is 15 amino acids. The germline gives CDR1 DFQATT, CDR2 SNEGSKA (reference sequence). DNA of the CDR3: TGCAGTGCCCGCGGCGGATCGAGCCCCTACAATGAGCAGTTCTTC. Its translation is CSARGGSSPYNEQFF.

This clonotype appeared many times. This chain joins TRBV20-1 and TRBJ1-1, with D hard to call. Trimming took 5 bases from V and 5 from J, leaving 12 bases between them. This CDR3 region has 12 residues. CDR1 is DFQATT, CDR2 SNEGSKA, per germline (reference sequence). The CDR3 DNA sequence: TGCAGTGCTCTCAGGTCCTGGACTGAAGCTTTCTTT. It yields the protein CSALRSWTEAFF.

Ten or more counts support this clonotype. CDR3 bases: TGTGCCACGAACGATAGGGGGGATACGCAGTATTTT. This sequence encodes CATNDRGDTQYF. This rearrangement joins TRBV24-1 to TRBJ2-3; D is perhaps TRBD1 (6 bases). The CDR3 runs 12 residues. The V end was cut by 10 bases, the J end by 6 bases, with 13 bases between. Germline V gene sequence: CDR1 KGHDR, CDR2 SFDVKD.

Ten or more counts support this clonotype. The chain has TRBV11-1 and TRBJ2-2; 8 nucleotides match TRBD2. V lost 7 bases, J lost 5 bases, and 9 bases stayed unmatched. The germline CDR1 and CDR2 sequences are SGHAT and FQDESV (reference sequence). CDR3 length: 15 amino acids. CDR3 region: CASTPSGRGTGELFF. The CDR3 bases are TGTGCCAGCACCCCGAGCGGGAGAGGTACCGGGGAGCTGTTTTTT.